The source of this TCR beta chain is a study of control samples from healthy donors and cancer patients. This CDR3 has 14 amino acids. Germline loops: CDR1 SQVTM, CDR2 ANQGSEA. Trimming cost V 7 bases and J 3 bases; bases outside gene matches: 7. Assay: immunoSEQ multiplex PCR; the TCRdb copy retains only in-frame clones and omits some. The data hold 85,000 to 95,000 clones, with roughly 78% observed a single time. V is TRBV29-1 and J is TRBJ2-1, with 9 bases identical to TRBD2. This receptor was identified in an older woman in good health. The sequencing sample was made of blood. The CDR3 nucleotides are TGCAGCGGCCGGCGGGAGGGGGGCTACAATGAGCAGTTCTTC. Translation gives CSGRREGGYNEQFF.